This entry lists 12 T cell receptor beta chains sequenced from one sample in a study of shared clonotypes between healthy human individuals. Naive CD8 cells comprised CD45RO-negative, CCR7-positively selected cells, excluding terminally differentiated effector memory CD45RA+ cells. Assay used: immunoSEQ multiplex PCR; TCRdb lists only in-frame clones, some missing. This sample has 1.5 million to 2.5 million clones, with about 95% found just once. The sample taken for sequencing was naive CD8+ T cells sorted from blood. Every receptor here comes from a man aged 18 to 29 in good health.

The chain recombines TRBV7-9 with TRBJ2-3, with 8 bases that match TRBD2. J lost 4 bases, V lost 5 bases, and 8 bases had no gene match. CDR1 SEHNR and CDR2 FQNEAQ come from the germline V gene (reference sequence). The CDR3 sequence is 15 residues long. For the CDR3, the DNA is TGTGCCAGCAGCGATCGGGGGGGCTTATCAGATACGCAGTATTTT. This translates into CASSDRGGLSDTQYF.

This clone was found once. V and J are TRBV7-9 and TRBJ2-2; weak D call: TRBD1 (5 bases). This CDR3 has 13 amino acids. Trimming shortened V by 6 bases and J by 5 bases, and 10 bases separated the two germline ends. The germline V gene encodes CDR1 SEHNR and CDR2 FQNEAQ (reference sequence). CDR3 residues: CASSTGPTGELFF. The DNA of the CDR3 is TGTGCCAGCAGTACAGGACCTACCGGGGAGCTGTTTTTT.

J is TRBJ1-1 and V is TRBV4-1; D is possibly TRBD1 (6 bases). Per germline, CDR1 MGHRA and CDR2 YSYEKL. The V end lost 2 bases, the J end lost 4 bases, and 14 bases lay between the germline ends. The CDR3 totals 15 residues. The CDR3 DNA sequence: TGCGCCAGCAGCCAAACAGGGAGTGGGTCCACTGAAGCTTTCTTT. This codes for CASSQTGSGSTEAFF.

The V gene is TRBV14, the J gene TRBJ2-1; 9 positions match TRBD2. Germline V CDR1 and CDR2: SGHDN, FVKESK. This CDR3 contains 18 residues. V gave up 4 bases and J gave up 4 bases; unmatched junction bases: 14. The CDR3 DNA follows: TGTGCCAGCAGCCGGGCGGATGTGACAGCGGGGGGATACAATGAGCAGTTCTTC. Residues: CASSRADVTAGGYNEQFF.

Note on this clone: Other nucleotide sequences from this sample produce the same CDR3. The V gene is TRBV7-9, the J gene TRBJ2-2; TRBD2 matches 10 bases. The CDR3 has 16 residues. V dropped 1 base and J dropped 5; count of bases not matched to a gene: 4. Germline loops: CDR1 SEHNR, CDR2 FQNEAQ (reference sequence). The CDR3 nucleotides are TGTGCCAGCAGCTTAGTAGCGGGGGGACCGACCGGGGAGCTGTTTTTT. It yields the protein CASSLVAGGPTGELFF.

The chain uses TRBV11-2 and TRBJ2-7; 10 bases match TRBD2. After removal of 5 bases from V and 5 bases from J, the junction contained 9 bases not matched to a gene. The germline V gene has CDR1 SGHAT and CDR2 FQNNGV. The CDR3 runs 15 residues. Written as DNA, the CDR3 is TGTGCCAGCAGCCCCCGGGTAGCGGGAGGTGACGAGCAGTACTTC. It encodes CASSPRVAGGDEQYF. The whole variable domain, filled in from reference TRBV11-2 and TRBJ2-7, reads EAGVAQSPRYKIIEKRQSVAFWCNPISGHATLYWYQQILGQGPKLLIQFQNNGVVDDSQLPKDRFSAERLKGVDSTLKIQPAKLEDSAVYLCASSPRVAGGDEQYFGPGTRLTVT.

About this clone: Distinct nucleotide sequences in the sample also encode this CDR3. The chain combines TRBV9 with TRBJ2-7; 7 bases are shared with TRBD1. The CDR3 contains 13 residues. The germline V gene encodes CDR1 SGDLS and CDR2 YYNGEE. The trim removed 0 bases at V and 6 bases at J, leaving 3 bases unmatched. CDR3 DNA sequence: TGTGCCAGCAGCGTAGGACAGGGCGGCGAGCAGTACTTC. Amino acids: CASSVGQGGEQYF.

The rearrangement links TRBV4-1 to TRBJ1-1; the match to TRBD1 covers 10 bases. Germline values: CDR1 MGHRA, CDR2 YSYEKL. The CDR3 has 17 amino acids. The ends lost 0 bases at V and 4 bases at J; junction bases unmatched: 8. The CDR3 here is CASSQDKGQGMGTEAFF. The CDR3 region has the DNA TGCGCCAGCAGCCAAGATAAGGGACAGGGGATGGGCACTGAAGCTTTCTTT.

This clone was picked up one time. The chain carries TRBV19 and TRBJ2-1; 8 bases fit TRBD1. The J segment lost 3 bases and the V segment lost 3 bases, leaving 1 base of the junction unmatched. Germline loops: CDR1 LNHDA, CDR2 SQIVND (reference sequence). The CDR3 runs 14 residues. The CDR3 loop is CASSMTGDYNEQFF. The DNA for the CDR3 is TGTGCCAGTAGTATGACAGGGGACTACAATGAGCAGTTCTTC.

Of note for this clone: Other nucleotide sequences in the sample specify the same CDR3. V and J are TRBV6-5 and TRBJ2-7, with D tentatively TRBD2 (5 bases). The germline CDR1 and CDR2 sequences are MNHEY and SVGAGI. V shed 6 bases and J shed 4 bases, with 10 bases lying between them. The CDR3 has 12 amino acids. CDR3 bases: TGTGCCAGCAGCTTTACGGGGTACGAGCAGTACTTC. Its protein is CASSFTGYEQYF.

This chain links TRBV4-3 with TRBJ2-1, with 15 bases fitting TRBD2. This CDR3 has 17 residues. Trimming removed 3 bases from V and 10 bases from J; junction bases left unmatched: 10. Per germline, CDR1 LGHNA and CDR2 YSLEER. The CDR3 nucleotides read TGCGCCAGCAGCCATGGACCGGGACTAGCGGGAGGTTCCGAGCAGTTCTTC. It yields the protein CASSHGPGLAGGSEQFF.

This sequence joins TRBV6-1 and TRBJ2-5; D is tentatively TRBD1 or TRBD2 (6 bases each). The CDR3 length is 16 residues. Deletions cut 2 bases from V and 1 base from J, with 14 bases between. CDR1 is MNHNS, CDR2 SASEGT, per germline. The DNA of the CDR3 is TGTGCCAGCAGTGAAACGGGGGCCAACGTCCAAGAGACCCAGTACTTC. This encodes CASSETGANVQETQYF.